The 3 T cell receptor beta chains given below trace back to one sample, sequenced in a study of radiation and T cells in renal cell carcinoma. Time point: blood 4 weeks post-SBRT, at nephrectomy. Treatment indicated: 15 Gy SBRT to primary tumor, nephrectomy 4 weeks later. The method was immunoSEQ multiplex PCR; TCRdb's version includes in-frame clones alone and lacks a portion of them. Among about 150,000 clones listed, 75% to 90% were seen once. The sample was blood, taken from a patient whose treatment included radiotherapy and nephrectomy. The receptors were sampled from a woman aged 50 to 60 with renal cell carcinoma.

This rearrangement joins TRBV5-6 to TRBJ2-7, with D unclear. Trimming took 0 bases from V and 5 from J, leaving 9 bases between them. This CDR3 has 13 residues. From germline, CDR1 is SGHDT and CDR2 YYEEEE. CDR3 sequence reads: CASSLGLTDEQYF. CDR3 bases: TGTGCCAGCAGCTTGGGGTTGACGGACGAGCAGTACTTC.

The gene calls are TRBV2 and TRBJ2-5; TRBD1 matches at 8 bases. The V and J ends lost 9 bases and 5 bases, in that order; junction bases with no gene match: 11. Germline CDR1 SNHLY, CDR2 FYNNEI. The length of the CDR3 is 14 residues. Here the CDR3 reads CASLRDRTEETQYF. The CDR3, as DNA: TGTGCCAGTCTTCGGGACAGGACGGAGGAGACCCAGTACTTC.

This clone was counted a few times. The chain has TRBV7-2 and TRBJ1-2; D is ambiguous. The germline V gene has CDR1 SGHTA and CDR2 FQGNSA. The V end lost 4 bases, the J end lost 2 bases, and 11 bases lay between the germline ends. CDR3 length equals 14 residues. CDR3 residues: CASSSTTGNYGYTF. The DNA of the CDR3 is TGTGCCAGCAGCTCAACGACGGGGAACTATGGCTACACCTTC.